The rows below give T cell receptor beta chains drawn from one sample of a study of T-cell memory formation after mild COVID-19. TCRdb re-derived calls from the 5' RACE reads in MiXCR, one entry per CDR3 protein. The table has around 300,000 distinct CDR3 sequences, 19% seen once. Sequenced sample: PBMCs or a T cell subset sorted from them (not recorded which). Receptors were obtained from a man aged 18 to 35 who had mild COVID-19 (a few samples of this study predate the infection). Cell type and time point are not known. Both conserved end residues are part of each CDR3. Each record gives: D gene, J gene, V gene, clone size, CDR3 protein, CDR3 DNA. The D gene is left open where the match is weak. Some rows have no size entry. The others give once, few or many, or a class for an expanded clone.

>.|TRBJ2-5|TRBV7-2|few
CASSSPPGAPSYETQYF
TGTGCCAGCAGCTCCCCGCCGGGAGCTCCTTCTTATGAGACCCAGTACTTC
>TRBD2|TRBJ2-5|TRBV12-3/TRBV12-4|.
CASSSPLADQETQYF
TGTGCCAGCAGTTCGCCACTAGCGGACCAAGAGACCCAGTACTTC
>TRBD1|TRBJ2-5|TRBV11-3|.
CASSSGTGGREETQYF
TGTGCCAGCAGCTCCGGGACAGGGGGCAGGGAAGAGACCCAGTACTTC
>TRBD1|TRBJ1-3|TRBV6-5|few
CASRQGLSGNTIYF
TGTGCCAGCAGACAGGGGTTATCTGGAAACACCATATATTTT
>.|TRBJ2-3|TRBV21-1|.
CASSKGRGTRTDTQYF
TGTGCCAGCAGCAAAGGACGGGGGACGCGCACAGATACGCAGTATTTT
>.|TRBJ1-2|TRBV2|.
CASSGQFYGYTF
TGTGCCAGCAGTGGACAGTTCTATGGCTACACCTTC
>TRBD2|TRBJ2-1|TRBV10-3|once
CAISERGTSGGYNEQFF
TGTGCCATCAGTGAGCGTGGGACTAGCGGGGGGTACAATGAGCAGTTCTTC
>.|TRBJ2-1|TRBV5-6|.
CASTTGLEQFF
TGTGCCAGCACCACAGGTTTAGAGCAGTTCTTC
>.|TRBJ2-6|TRBV4-1|.
CASSQRGTLGANVLTF
TGCGCCAGCAGCCAGCGAGGGACCTTAGGGGCCAACGTCCTGACTTTC
>.|TRBJ1-2|TRBV9|.
CASSETQNYGYTF
TGTGCCAGCAGCGAGACACAGAACTATGGCTACACCTTC
>TRBD1|TRBJ1-2|TRBV7-2|few
CASSLGQGFAYGYTF
TGTGCCAGCAGCTTAGGACAGGGCTTCGCCTATGGCTACACCTTC
>.|TRBJ1-2|TRBV6-5|.
CASSYGAEYGYTF
TGTGCCAGCAGTTACGGAGCCGAGTATGGCTACACCTTC
>.|TRBJ2-2|TRBV9|.
CASNRLGGAWTGELFF
TGTGCCAGCAACCGGTTAGGGGGGGCCTGGACCGGGGAGCTGTTTTTT
>TRBD1|TRBJ1-6|TRBV7-2|few
CASGQGPTNSPLHF
TGTGCCAGCGGACAGGGCCCTACCAATTCACCCCTCCACTTT
>.|TRBJ1-2|TRBV6-5|.
CASSYGGIWDYGYTF
TGTGCCAGCAGTTATGGGGGTATTTGGGACTATGGCTACACCTTC
>.|TRBJ2-1|TRBV7-3|many
CASSPSPEDEQFF
TGTGCCAGCAGCCCGAGCCCGGAGGATGAGCAGTTCTTC
>.|TRBJ2-3|TRBV5-1|.
CASSLGSGDTQYF
TGCGCCAGCAGCTTGGGGAGCGGAGATACGCAGTATTTT
>.|TRBJ2-1|TRBV19|many
CASSPRTGRDEQFF
TGTGCCAGTAGTCCGCGGACAGGGAGGGATGAGCAGTTCTTC
>.|TRBJ1-4|TRBV3-1|few
CASSQVGLSNEKLFF
TGTGCCAGCAGCCAAGTAGGGCTTTCTAATGAAAAACTGTTTTTT
>.|TRBJ2-3|TRBV6-2/TRBV6-3|few
CASSYVGSTDTQYF
TGTGCCAGCAGTTACGTGGGGAGCACAGATACGCAGTATTTT
>.|TRBJ2-6|TRBV7-3|few
CASSPDRDYSGANVLTF
TGTGCCAGCAGCCCGGACAGGGACTACTCTGGGGCCAACGTCCTGACTTTC
>.|TRBJ1-6|TRBV10-3|many
CAISESGVPGSPLHF
TGTGCCATCAGTGAGTCGGGGGTTCCAGGTTCACCCCTCCACTTT
>.|TRBJ2-2|TRBV4-3|.
CASSQETGARTGELFF
TGCGCCAGCAGCCAAGAGACCGGGGCGCGCACCGGGGAGCTGTTTTTT
>.|TRBJ1-1|TRBV29-1|.
CSAAGYLNTEAFF
TGCAGCGCCGCGGGGTATTTGAACACTGAAGCTTTCTTT
>.|TRBJ2-1|TRBV7-2|few
CASSLISRGDEQFF
TGTGCCAGCAGCTTAATTTCGCGAGGGGATGAGCAGTTCTTC
>.|TRBJ1-6|TRBV10-3|few
CAISTGSSPLHF
TGTGCCATCAGTACAGGGTCTTCACCCCTCCACTTT
>.|TRBJ1-5|TRBV6-2/TRBV6-3|once
CASVGLGNQPQHF
TGTGCCAGCGTAGGGCTCGGCAATCAGCCCCAGCATTTT
>TRBD2|TRBJ2-1|TRBV12-3/TRBV12-4|few
CASSSTSGGAREQFF
TGTGCCAGCAGCTCGACTAGCGGGGGGGCACGTGAGCAGTTCTTC
>.|TRBJ2-5|TRBV4-3|few
CASSQDRGRVRETQYF
TGCGCCAGCAGCCAAGATAGGGGCAGGGTGAGAGAGACCCAGTACTTC